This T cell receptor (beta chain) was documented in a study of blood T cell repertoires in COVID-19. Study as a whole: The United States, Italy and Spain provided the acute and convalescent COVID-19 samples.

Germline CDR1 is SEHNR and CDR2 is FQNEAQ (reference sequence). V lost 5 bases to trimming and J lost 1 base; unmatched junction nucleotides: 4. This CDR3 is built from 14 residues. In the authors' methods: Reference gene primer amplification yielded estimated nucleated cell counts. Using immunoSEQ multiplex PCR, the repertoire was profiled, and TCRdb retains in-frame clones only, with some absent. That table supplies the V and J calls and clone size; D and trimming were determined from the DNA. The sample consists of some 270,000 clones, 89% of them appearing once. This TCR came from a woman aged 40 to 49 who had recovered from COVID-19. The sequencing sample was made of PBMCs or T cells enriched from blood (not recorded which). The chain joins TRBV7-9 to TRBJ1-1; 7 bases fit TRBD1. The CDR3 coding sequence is TGTGCCAGCAGCCCCCGGACAGGGAACACTGAAGCTTTCTTT. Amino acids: CASSPRTGNTEAFF.